This is a list of T cell receptor beta chains from one sample in a study of blood T cell repertoires in COVID-19. Sequenced by immunoSEQ multiplex PCR; TCRdb stores in-frame clones only, minus some. The repertoire has 180,000 or so clones, about 88% of them found once; the top ten carry 0.7% to 0.9%. Sequencing input: PBMCs or T cells enriched from blood (not recorded which). The receptor source for this set is a woman under 30 who had recovered from COVID-19. The conserved cysteine and the conserved F or W are not part of the CDR3 here. Rows may omit the clone size; those that give it use once, few, many or a size class.

abundance: -
j_gene: TRBJ2-3
v_gene: TRBV19
CDR3aa: ASSYQREAPGTDTQY

abundance: -
j_gene: TRBJ2-1
v_gene: TRBV7-9
CDR3aa: ASSQGTPNEQF

abundance: -
j_gene: TRBJ2-7
v_gene: TRBV2
CDR3aa: ASVYRGGYEQY

abundance: -
j_gene: TRBJ1-1
v_gene: TRBV28
CDR3aa: ATKKPTRRVEAF

abundance: -
j_gene: TRBJ2-7
v_gene: TRBV2
CDR3aa: ASNFQGSSYEQY

abundance: -
j_gene: TRBJ2-2
v_gene: TRBV27
CDR3aa: ASSLRQGARGGELF

abundance: -
j_gene: TRBJ2-2
v_gene: TRBV9
CDR3aa: ASSTKAGLNTGELF

abundance: -
j_gene: TRBJ1-5
v_gene: TRBV2
CDR3aa: ASSTPEFNQPQH

abundance: -
j_gene: TRBJ1-3
v_gene: TRBV25-1
CDR3aa: ASSAEAALRGNTIY

abundance: -
j_gene: TRBJ2-1
v_gene: TRBV7-9
CDR3aa: ASSLRQGMMNEQF

abundance: -
j_gene: TRBJ1-2
v_gene: TRBV27
CDR3aa: ASSPSDRAFNYGYT

abundance: -
j_gene: TRBJ2-7
v_gene: TRBV6-5
CDR3aa: ASSLVRQDSH

abundance: -
j_gene: TRBJ2-1
v_gene: TRBV4-1
CDR3aa: ASSQTGTRYNEQF

abundance: -
j_gene: TRBJ2-3
v_gene: TRBV5-1
CDR3aa: ASSLGLAGSTDTQY

abundance: -
j_gene: TRBJ2-3
v_gene: TRBV9
CDR3aa: ASSVGVAGSDTQY

abundance: -
j_gene: TRBJ2-5
v_gene: TRBV5-1
CDR3aa: ASSPSGRMGETQY

abundance: -
j_gene: TRBJ2-4
v_gene: TRBV27
CDR3aa: ASSARGRGLAKNIQY

abundance: -
j_gene: TRBJ2-3
v_gene: TRBV27
CDR3aa: ASRVLGTDTQY

abundance: few
j_gene: TRBJ1-2
v_gene: TRBV19
CDR3aa: ATLPRPSPPIFGYT

abundance: few
j_gene: TRBJ2-1
v_gene: TRBV27
CDR3aa: ASSTGGLVRNEQF

abundance: -
j_gene: TRBJ1-2
v_gene: TRBV28
CDR3aa: ASSPRGQGGNYGYT

abundance: -
j_gene: TRBJ1-6
v_gene: TRBV7-2
CDR3aa: ASSLVARGWVPLH

abundance: -
j_gene: TRBJ2-3
v_gene: TRBV5-4
CDR3aa: ASSTPGQGTDTQY

abundance: few
j_gene: TRBJ2-7
v_gene: TRBV6-2/TRBV6-3
CDR3aa: ASTPGQTYEQY

abundance: -
j_gene: TRBJ2-1
v_gene: TRBV14
CDR3aa: ASSQEEWRRAMGNEQF

abundance: -
j_gene: TRBJ2-3
v_gene: TRBV4-1
CDR3aa: ASSQLAGGTDTQY

abundance: -
j_gene: TRBJ2-1
v_gene: TRBV7-9
CDR3aa: ASSPPARGYNEQF

abundance: -
j_gene: TRBJ2-1
v_gene: TRBV29-1
CDR3aa: SVTGTEQF

abundance: -
j_gene: TRBJ2-2
v_gene: TRBV18
CDR3aa: ASSPRSGTSGELF

abundance: -
j_gene: TRBJ2-1
v_gene: TRBV27
CDR3aa: ASSTRDRGDEQF

abundance: -
j_gene: TRBJ1-2
v_gene: TRBV5-6
CDR3aa: ASSLGRRVDYYGYT

abundance: -
j_gene: TRBJ2-3
v_gene: TRBV3-1/TRBV3-2
CDR3aa: ASSLGVAGGSDTQY

abundance: -
j_gene: TRBJ2-5
v_gene: TRBV27
CDR3aa: ASSSRSASQETQY

abundance: -
j_gene: TRBJ2-5
v_gene: TRBV9
CDR3aa: ASSVGGVETQY

abundance: -
j_gene: TRBJ2-1
v_gene: TRBV11-2
CDR3aa: ASSLVTSGSLNEQF

abundance: once
j_gene: TRBJ2-7
v_gene: TRBV9
CDR3aa: ASSSRVGEQY

abundance: -
j_gene: TRBJ2-1
v_gene: TRBV11-3
CDR3aa: ASSLRAGGQSSYNEQF

abundance: -
j_gene: TRBJ1-1
v_gene: TRBV29-1
CDR3aa: SVETGQDTEAF

abundance: -
j_gene: TRBJ2-7
v_gene: TRBV19
CDR3aa: ASSIPGLGTFHEQY

abundance: -
j_gene: TRBJ2-1
v_gene: TRBV25-1
CDR3aa: ASRGGNEQF

abundance: few
j_gene: TRBJ1-1
v_gene: TRBV20-1
CDR3aa: SATPRTEAF

abundance: few
j_gene: TRBJ1-1
v_gene: TRBV5-1
CDR3aa: ASSATGPNTEAF

abundance: -
j_gene: TRBJ2-3
v_gene: TRBV28
CDR3aa: ASSRGGTGLDTQY

abundance: -
j_gene: TRBJ1-5
v_gene: TRBV30
CDR3aa: AWSGTGGYQPQH

abundance: -
j_gene: TRBJ1-6
v_gene: TRBV27
CDR3aa: ASREGGSGSPLH

abundance: -
j_gene: TRBJ2-7
v_gene: TRBV6-5
CDR3aa: ASGLEGGSLYEQY

abundance: -
j_gene: TRBJ2-7
v_gene: TRBV3-1/TRBV3-2
CDR3aa: ASSQTTYEQY

abundance: once
j_gene: TRBJ2-1
v_gene: TRBV2
CDR3aa: ASSTEIYNEQF

abundance: -
j_gene: TRBJ1-1
v_gene: TRBV5-6
CDR3aa: ASIRTGAAMNTEAF

abundance: -
j_gene: TRBJ1-1
v_gene: TRBV12-5
CDR3aa: ASGLNRGTEAF

abundance: -
j_gene: TRBJ1-5
v_gene: TRBV6-4
CDR3aa: ASSGGQDGTQPQH

abundance: -
j_gene: TRBJ2-1
v_gene: TRBV7-9
CDR3aa: ASRTSGALMVEQF